Here is one T cell receptor (beta chain) with its context. CDR1 and CDR2 from the germline V gene are MNHEY and SMNVEV (reference sequence). Trimming took 6 bases from V and 6 from J, leaving 15 bases between them. The CDR3 is 14 amino acids. This table comes from immunoSEQ multiplex PCR, and its TCRdb copy is limited to in-frame clones, with some not included. The sample yields roughly 200,000 clones, about nine tenths seen once. This sample was taken from a study of blood T cell repertoires in COVID-19. Study-wide context: Both acute and convalescent COVID-19 samples were obtained from the United States, Italy and Spain. PBMCs, B-cell-depleted T cells, or T cells were the source of the cDNA or gDNA that made up the material.

The receptor comes from a man in his forties with acute or convalescent COVID-19. The chain joins TRBV27 to TRBJ2-1; tentative D call: TRBD2 (6 bases). The sequenced sample was peripheral blood. The CDR3, as DNA: TGTGCCAGCAGCCCACTTGGGGGAGGCAATGAGCAGTTCTTC. It is translated as CASSPLGGGNEQFF.